These 16 T cell receptor beta chains originate from one sample sequenced in a study of read filtering for tumor transcriptome and immune sequencing. The library was built from 400 ng RNA with molecular barcoded adaptors for alpha/delta and beta/gamma chains. TCRdb independently ran MiXCR on the reads; one entry per CDR3 protein. The repertoire has approximately 90,000 distinct CDR3 sequences, 20% to 25% of them found once; the top ten carry 9.5% to 12%. Sequencing was performed on a population of CD138-negative cells sorted from bone marrow. The receptor source for this set is a donor at least 40 years old with multiple myeloma.

This clonotype came up a few times. The chain employs TRBV20-1 and TRBJ1-5; D is ambiguous. The V and J ends lost 6 bases and 7 bases respectively, with 16 bases between them. The CDR3 loop spans 13 amino acids. CDR1 and CDR2 (germline): DFQATT, SNEGSKA (reference sequence). This CDR3 reads CSARIRGGQPQHF. CDR3 nucleotides: TGCAGTGCCCGGATACGGGGAGGGCAGCCCCAGCATTTT.

This clonotype was recorded at least ten times. V usage is TRBV12-3 or TRBV12-4 and J usage is TRBJ1-6; 10 positions match TRBD1. Losses at the gene ends were 7 bases for V and 9 bases for J; bases not matched to a gene: 3. The CDR3 is made up of 13 amino acids. The CDR3 DNA follows: TGTGCCAGCACCCGGGACAGGGGTTCACCCCTCCACTTT. As protein: CASTRDRGSPLHF.

This clonotype was detected ten times or more. The rearrangement links TRBV6-2 or TRBV6-3 to TRBJ2-5; TRBD1 matches at 7 bases. Germline loops: CDR1 MNHEY, CDR2 SVGEGT. This CDR3 is 17 amino acids long. J gave up 0 bases and V 5 bases, and 12 bases lay outside the gene matches. This CDR3 reads CASSDTPGQLYQETQYF. CDR3 nucleotides: TGTGCCAGCAGTGACACTCCGGGACAGTTGTACCAAGAGACCCAGTACTTC.

V gene TRBV19 combines with J gene TRBJ1-5, with D unclear. V lost 1 base and J lost 5, with 12 bases in between. Germline V gene lookup returns CDR1 LNHDA and CDR2 SQIVND (reference sequence). CDR3 length: 15 amino acids. CDR3 DNA sequence: TGTGCCAGTAGTATAGGCCGTTGGAGCGATCAGCCCCAGCATTTT. Translated, it gives CASSIGRWSDQPQHF.

This clonotype was seen at least ten times. The V gene is TRBV29-1, the J gene TRBJ2-5; 10 nucleotides match TRBD1. Germline V CDR1 and CDR2: SQVTM, ANQGSEA. V gave up 4 bases and J gave up 3 bases; unmatched junction bases: 2. This CDR3 contains 13 residues. The CDR3 bases are TGCAGCGTTGTCGGGACAGGGGAAGAGACCCAGTACTTC. Amino acids: CSVVGTGEETQYF.

Notes on this clonotype: A read error may explain this, as a much larger clone is one base away. This likely comes from a read error, as the CDR3 has no conserved phenylalanine or tryptophan at its end. The chain combines TRBV7-9 with TRBJ1-1; D gene unclear. Trimming pared 4 bases from V and 0 bases from J, leaving 9 bases between. This CDR3 is 14 amino acids long. CDR1 and CDR2 from the germline V gene are SEHNR and FQNEAQ (reference sequence). CDR3 loop: CASSYLALNTEAFL. The CDR3 coding sequence is TGTGCCAGCAGCTACCTGGCTTTGAACACTGAAGCTTTCCTT.

Ten or more counts support this clonotype. The gene calls are TRBV12-3 or TRBV12-4 and TRBJ1-6; D not resolved. The CDR3 sequence is 15 residues long. V was trimmed by 5 bases and J by 9 bases, leaving 17 bases between them. CDR3 nucleotides: TGTGCCAGCAGTCCTCAAACCGCTCCGAGTTCACCCCTCCACTTT. It codes for CASSPQTAPSSPLHF.

The chain has TRBV20-1 and TRBJ1-2, with unresolved D. The germline CDR1 and CDR2 sequences are DFQATT and SNEGSKA (reference sequence). V lost 6 bases and J lost 5, with 10 bases in between. The CDR3 is 11 residues long. The CDR3: CSAPGRYGYTF. DNA of the CDR3: TGCAGTGCCCCAGGACGGTATGGCTACACCTTC.

Ten or more counts support this clonotype. The genes are TRBV20-1 and TRBJ1-4; TRBD1 is a possible D gene (5 bases). This CDR3 contains 13 residues. V dropped 1 base and J dropped 8 bases, with 11 bases sitting between them. Germline CDR1 and CDR2: DFQATT and SNEGSKA (reference sequence). CDR3 residues: CSARGGNAEKLFF. The CDR3 DNA reads TGCAGTGCTAGAGGGGGGAATGCGGAAAAACTGTTTTTT.

This clonotype came up a few times. The chain is built from TRBV14 and TRBJ1-3, with unresolved D. With 0 bases removed from V and 1 base from J, the gap between germline ends came to 7 bases. In germline, CDR1 is SGHDN, CDR2 FVKESK. The CDR3 is 15 amino acids. The chain's CDR3 is CASSQDGSSGNTIYF. Here the CDR3 DNA reads TGTGCCAGCAGCCAAGATGGTTCGTCTGGAAACACCATATATTTT.

At least ten counts were recorded for this clonotype. This chain joins TRBV12-3 or TRBV12-4 and TRBJ2-2; no clear D gene. V lost 2 bases and J 0 bases, leaving 10 bases between the germline ends. The CDR3 is made up of 16 amino acids. DNA of the CDR3: TGTGCCAGCAGTTTACTTGGTCCAACGAACACCGGGGAGCTGTTTTTT. Translating it yields CASSLLGPTNTGELFF.

Details on this clonotype: It is likely a read error: a sequence one base away is far more abundant. The chain recombines TRBV7-6 with TRBJ2-1; 10 bases line up with TRBD2. This CDR3 contains 14 residues. Germline CDR1 reads SGHVS; CDR2 reads FNYEAQ. The CDR3, as DNA: TGTGCCAGCAGCTTGGGACTAGCGTCCCATGAGCAGTCCTTC. Amino acids: CASSLGLASHEQSF.

This clonotype was seen ten or more times. In DNA, the CDR3 is TGCGCCAGCAGCTTGTCAGGGCTAGCGCGCTACCAATACAATGAGCAGTTCTTC. Translating it yields CASSLSGLARYQYNEQFF. This rearrangement joins TRBV5-1 to TRBJ2-1, with a weak D call TRBD2 (6 bases). The germline gives CDR1 SGHRS, CDR2 YFSETQ. CDR3 length: 18 amino acids. Trimming shortened V by 1 base and J by 4 bases, and 21 bases separated the two germline ends.

This clonotype appeared many times. J is TRBJ2-3 and V is TRBV2; 8 nucleotides agree with TRBD1. This CDR3 has 14 amino acids. J was trimmed by 4 bases and V by 8 bases; bases with no gene match: 8. The germline V gene encodes CDR1 SNHLY and CDR2 FYNNEI. The CDR3 DNA reads as TGTGCCAGCCTGGAGGACAGGGCAGCAGATACGCAGTATTTT. Translated: CASLEDRAADTQYF.

The V and J genes are TRBV5-6 and TRBJ2-7, with unresolved D. The CDR3 has 14 residues. Trimming took off 4 bases at V and 5 bases at J, with 16 bases between the two ends. Germline CDR1 and CDR2: SGHDT and YYEEEE. The CDR3 spells CASSRGRPVDEQYF. The CDR3 nucleotides are TGTGCCAGCAGCCGAGGACGTCCCGTTGACGAGCAGTACTTC.

V and J are TRBV5-1 and TRBJ2-3; TRBD2 matches at 11 bases. The CDR3 consists of 15 residues. The germline gives CDR1 SGHRS, CDR2 YFSETQ. The junction had 7 bases not matched to a gene; V was cut back by 7 bases and J by 3 bases. CDR3 sequence: CASHKPSGGTDTQYF. The CDR3 DNA sequence: TGCGCCAGCCACAAACCTAGCGGGGGGACAGATACGCAGTATTTT. The full variable domain, completed using reference TRBV5-1 and TRBJ2-3, is KAGVTQTPRYLIKTRGQQVTLSCSPISGHRSVSWYQQTPGQGLQFLFEYFSETQRNKGNFPGRFSGRQFSNSRSEMNVSTLELGDSALYLCASHKPSGGTDTQYFGPGTRLTVL.